These 15 T cell receptor beta chains share one sample of origin, sequenced in a study of T cell responses to AZD1222 COVID-19 vaccine. Method: immunoSEQ multiplex PCR; TCRdb's copy keeps in-frame clones and lacks some. The table shows about 140,000 clones, with around nine tenths occurring only once. Sequences were derived from peripheral blood, sampled 28 days after the second AZD1222 dose. The receptors here all came from an adult who received the AZD1222 COVID-19 vaccine.

This clone turned up a few times. The chain links TRBV7-2 to TRBJ1-4; no clear D. Germline lookup yields CDR1 SGHTA and CDR2 FQGNSA. Trimming removed 3 bases at V and 8 bases at J, with 13 bases between. This CDR3 comprises 14 residues. CDR3 region: CASSLGGIREKLFF. In DNA form, the CDR3 reads TGTGCCAGCAGCTTGGGCGGGATTCGGGAAAAACTGTTTTTT.

The chain carries TRBV15 and TRBJ1-3, with D possibly TRBD1 on 6 matching bases. The CDR3 spans 14 residues. Germline lookup yields CDR1 LNHNV and CDR2 YYDKDF (reference sequence). V lost 8 bases and J 0 bases, leaving 11 bases between the germline ends. The CDR3 loop reads CATSGDGSGNTIYF. The CDR3, as DNA: TGTGCCACCTCAGGGGACGGCTCTGGAAACACCATATATTTT. Supplemented by reference TRBV15 and TRBJ1-3, the full variable domain reads DAMVIQNPRYQVTQFGKPVTLSCSQTLNHNVMYWYQQKSSQAPKLLFHYYDKDFNNEADTPDNFQSRRPNTSFCFLDIRSPGLGDTAMYLCATSGDGSGNTIYFGEGSWLTVV.

The CDR3 sequence: CASSVNRDRMGDYNEQFF. The CDR3 DNA is TGTGCCAGCAGTGTGAACAGGGATAGAATGGGGGACTACAATGAGCAGTTCTTC. The gene calls are TRBV2 and TRBJ2-1, with a tentative D call TRBD1 (6 bases). The CDR3 length is 18 residues. Germline loops: CDR1 SNHLY, CDR2 FYNNEI. Trimming shortened V by 4 bases and J by 3 bases, and 22 bases separated the two germline ends.

In DNA form, the CDR3 reads TGCGCCAGCAGTCCGGCAGGGGCACAAACGGGTCCGTTCTTC. Protein sequence: CASSPAGAQTGPFF. The rearrangement joins TRBV23-1 to TRBJ2-1; D perhaps matches TRBD1 (6 bases). TRBV23-1 is noted as an ORF with a role that remains uncertain. The length of the CDR3 is 14 residues. V was shortened by 4 bases and J by 15 bases, with 22 bases between the two germline ends.

This chain joins TRBV2 and TRBJ1-6, with a weak D call TRBD1 (6 bases). The V and J ends lost 6 bases and 7 bases respectively, with 16 bases between them. The CDR3 is 15 residues long. Germline-derived CDR1 and CDR2 are SNHLY and FYNNEI. This CDR3 is CASRGPGAPNSPLHF. Here the CDR3 DNA reads TGTGCCAGCAGGGGCCCAGGGGCCCCCAATTCACCCCTCCACTTT. Drawing the rest from reference TRBV2 and TRBJ1-6, the complete variable domain is EPEVTQTPSHQVTQMGQEVILRCVPISNHLYFYWYRQILGQKVEFLVSFYNNEISEKSEIFDDQFSVERPDGSNFTLKIRSTKLEDSAMYFCASRGPGAPNSPLHFGNGTRLTVT.

The chain recombines TRBV27 with TRBJ1-5; possible D gene TRBD1, 6 bases. V lost 6 bases and J 1 base, leaving 10 bases between the germline ends. This CDR3 is 14 amino acids long. Germline assignment: CDR1 MNHEY and CDR2 SMNVEV (reference sequence). CDR3 sequence (DNA): TGTGCCAGCAGCCAGGGACAAAGCAATCAGCCCCAGCATTTT. Translating gives CASSQGQSNQPQHF.

The chain employs TRBV28 and TRBJ2-2; either TRBD1 or TRBD2 may supply D (6 bases each). This CDR3 is 12 amino acids long. CDR1 MDHEN and CDR2 SYDVKM come from the germline V gene. The germline V and J ends were trimmed by 8 bases and 8 bases, with 12 bases remaining between them. The DNA for the CDR3 is TGTGCCAGCGGCAGGGGAGGAGGGGAGCTGTTTTTT. This translates into CASGRGGGELFF.

The CDR3 DNA reads TGCAGCGTTGTAGGGGCGCCTACTAACTATGGCTACACCTTC. It encodes CSVVGAPTNYGYTF. The chain couples TRBV29-1 to TRBJ1-2; maybe TRBD1 (5 bases). Per germline, CDR1 SQVTM and CDR2 ANQGSEA. The ends were cut back, 4 bases at V and 0 bases at J, with 12 bases in the middle. The CDR3 has 14 residues. The variable domain in full, with the rest retrieved from reference TRBV29-1 and TRBJ1-2, is SAVISQKPSRDICQRGTSLTIQCQVDSQVTMMFWYRQQPGQSLTLIATANQGSEATYESGFVIDKFPISRPNLTFSTLTVSNMSPEDSSIYLCSVVGAPTNYGYTFGSGTRLTVV.

The gene calls are TRBV3-1 (or the pseudogene TRBV3-2) and TRBJ1-6, with unresolved D. Trimming stripped 0 bases from V and 8 bases from J, with 8 bases between. The CDR3 has 14 residues. The germline gives CDR1 LGHDT, CDR2 YNNKEL (reference sequence). The CDR3 here is CASSQEGLDSPLHF. For the CDR3, the DNA is TGTGCCAGCAGCCAAGAAGGGCTCGATTCACCCCTCCACTTT.

The gene calls are TRBV5-4 and TRBJ2-2; D remains unclear. CDR1 is SGHNT, CDR2 YYREEE, per germline (reference sequence). Trimming took off 1 base at V and 7 bases at J, with 2 bases between the two ends. This CDR3 is 11 amino acids long. The CDR3 region is CASSLFGELFF. CDR3 DNA: TGTGCCAGCAGCTTGTTCGGGGAGCTGTTTTTT.

This sequence joins TRBV11-2 and TRBJ2-7; D remains unclear. The germline gives CDR1 SGHAT, CDR2 FQNNGV. The CDR3 totals 15 residues. Between the trimmed V and J ends, which lost 2 bases and 3 bases, there was a span of 14 bases. The CDR3 reads CASSLLRTVVYEQYF. The CDR3 bases are TGTGCCAGCAGCTTACTCAGAACAGTCGTCTACGAGCAGTACTTC.

This chain connects TRBV6-6 to TRBJ2-7; D is perhaps TRBD1 or TRBD2 (5 bases each). Germline-derived CDR1 and CDR2 are MNHNY and SVGAGI (reference sequence). This CDR3 has 15 residues. Deletions cut 8 bases from V and 2 bases from J, with 19 bases between. CDR3 coding DNA: TGTGCCAGCCGGGCATCCGCCGGGGCTACCTACGAGCAGTACTTC. Its translation is CASRASAGATYEQYF.

Points on this clone: In this CDR3 the conserved last residue, phenylalanine or tryptophan, is missing, so a read error is likely. It is unclear where the CDR3 begins or ends on the DNA, so no DNA is shown, and the CDR3 is as TCRdb lists it. The gene calls are TRBV23-1 and TRBJ2-7; the tabulated D call, TRBD1, remains unverified against the DNA. TRBV23-1 is designated an ORF whose function remains uncertain. A total of 8 residues make up the CDR3, ends included. The CDR3 sequence is CASSQGNI.

V usage is TRBV29-1 and J usage is TRBJ2-1, with D perhaps TRBD2 (6 bases). Trimming took off 4 bases at V and 0 bases at J, with 13 bases between the two ends. The CDR3 length is 15 residues. CDR1 SQVTM and CDR2 ANQGSEA come from the germline V gene. CDR3 sequence reads: CSVVGLADSYNEQFF. In DNA form, the CDR3 reads TGCAGCGTTGTGGGTTTAGCGGACTCCTACAATGAGCAGTTCTTC.

V and J are TRBV18 and TRBJ1-5, with D unclear. Germline lookup yields CDR1 KGHSH and CDR2 LQKENI. Between the trimmed V and J ends, which lost 3 bases and 5 bases, there was a span of 11 bases. The CDR3 extends over 14 amino acids. The CDR3 protein is CASSPEDSDQPQHF. DNA of the CDR3: TGTGCCAGCTCACCGGAAGACTCCGATCAGCCCCAGCATTTT.